This paragraph reports one TCR beta chain. This CDR3 is built from 14 residues. The V gene's germline CDR1 is SGHRS and CDR2 YFSETQ. The V end lost 1 base, the J end lost 7 bases, and 14 bases lay between the germline ends. Constant-segment primers and 5'RACE yielded cDNA libraries for TCR alpha and TCR beta, each carrying sample barcodes and UMIs. TCRdb called the 5' RACE reads again in MiXCR, with one record for every CDR3 protein. The sample includes a few hundred thousand distinct CDR3 sequences, 16% of them seen just once. This entry is derived from a study of T-cell memory formation after mild COVID-19.

The chain carries TRBV5-1 and TRBJ1-1, with no clear D. This TCR came from a young man who had mild COVID-19 (a few samples of this study predate the infection). Cell type and time point are not known. Sequenced: PBMCs or a T cell subset sorted from them (not recorded which). The CDR3 nucleotides are TGCGCCAGCAGCTTGTTCCCGGCAGTCCGTGAAGCTTTCTTT. It is translated as CASSLFPAVREAFF.